Sequencing of this TCR beta chain was carried out in a study of blood T cell repertoires in COVID-19. Study background: Researchers got acute and convalescent COVID-19 samples from the United States, Italy and Spain.

In the source study's methods: Nucleated cell counts were estimated from reference gene primer amplification. Method: immunoSEQ multiplex PCR; TCRdb's copy keeps in-frame clones and lacks some. The V and J calls and clone size come from that table; D and trimming were worked out from the DNA. Among under 300,000 clones listed, approximately 85% were seen once. The CDR3 is 15 residues long. Trimming cost V 8 bases and J 4 bases; bases outside gene matches: 10. Germline values: CDR1 LNHDA, CDR2 SQIVND (reference sequence). There are a few counts of this clone. The sequenced sample was peripheral blood. This chain connects TRBV19 to TRBJ1-4, with 7 bases identical to TRBD1. The receptor was derived from a man at least 80 years old with acute or convalescent COVID-19. Here the CDR3 reads CASRPSTGLNEKLFF. CDR3 DNA sequence: TGTGCCAGTCGACCCTCGACAGGGCTTAATGAAAAACTGTTTTTT.